This T cell receptor beta chain was sequenced for a study of graft-versus-host responses after intestinal transplantation. Study as a whole: Recipients obtained multivisceral, liver-intestinal, or isolated intestinal transplants. Induction using anti-thymocyte globulin, followed by tacrolimus and steroids for about 3 years, was given to all recipients. Study results and caveats: Investigators detected GvH clones in recipient marrow, with some emerging earlier in ileum or blood. With peak circulating GvH clone levels came an association with early post-transplant HvG declines.

This CDR3 has 16 residues. Trimming removed 0 bases from V and 4 bases from J; junction bases left unmatched: 6. Germline assignment: CDR1 MNHEY and CDR2 SMNVEV (reference sequence). Points on this clone: What it binds is not known.

Sequencing was performed with immunoSEQ multiplex PCR; in TCRdb, only in-frame clones are kept and a portion is missing. The top ten clones hold roughly a fifth of a sample with 30,000 to 40,000 clones, 93% of them seen once. The source material was unstimulated CD8+ T cells sorted from spleen or lymph node cells, sampled before transplant. The TCR was taken from a human donor who was the organ donor for an intestinal transplant. This chain links TRBV27 with TRBJ2-1, with TRBD2 matching 7 bases. CDR3 residues: CASSLSPAGLYNEQFF. The CDR3, as DNA: TGTGCCAGCAGTTTATCTCCAGCGGGATTGTACAATGAGCAGTTCTTC.